This T cell receptor (beta chain) comes out of a study of blood T cell repertoires in COVID-19. Study summary: Researchers got acute and convalescent COVID-19 samples from the United States, Italy and Spain. The analysed material was cDNA or gDNA that came from T cells, B-cell-depleted T cells, or PBMCs.

This clone was observed a handful of times. Within the sample, other DNA sequences also encode this same CDR3. The V gene's germline CDR1 is SGHAT and CDR2 FQNNGV. Trimming removed 3 bases at V and 4 bases at J, with 12 bases between. This CDR3 spans 14 amino acids. In the source study's methods: The authors estimated nucleated cell counts from reference gene primer amplification. Libraries were prepared by immunoSEQ multiplex PCR; TCRdb keeps only in-frame clonotypes and omits some of them. V, J and clone size are taken as reported in that table, and D and trimming were inferred from the DNA itself. The data contain around 140,000 clones, 70% to 80% of them singletons.

The V gene is TRBV11-2, the J gene TRBJ1-2, with D possibly TRBD1 on 5 matching bases. The receptor comes from a woman aged 45-65 years with active or convalescent COVID-19. The sequencing input was peripheral blood. CDR3 sequence (DNA): TGTGCCAGCAGCTTGGACGGACAAGTCTATGGCTACACCTTC. Protein product: CASSLDGQVYGYTF.